Listed here are 14 T cell receptor beta chains from one sample, sequenced in a study of T cells in Graves' hyperthyroidism and ophthalmopathy. The source material, RNA transcripts, was used to amplify TCR beta CDR3 regions. During a first-round RT-PCR of the TCR CDR3, the HTBI primer set was used. MiXCR, applied by TCRdb to the multiplex PCR reads, yields one record per CDR3 protein. The sample lists around 350,000 distinct CDR3 sequences, roughly a sixth occurring once. Source material: blood. The source of these receptors is a woman aged 25 to 39 with Graves' hyperthyroidism that later progressed to Graves' ophthalmopathy.

This clonotype was observed many times. V usage is TRBV28 and J usage is TRBJ1-4; TRBD1 aligns across 8 bases. Losses at the gene ends were 3 bases for V and 7 bases for J; bases not matched to a gene: 10. The germline CDR1 and CDR2 sequences are MDHEN and SYDVKM. The CDR3 covers 16 residues. CDR3 bases: TGTGCCAGCAGTTTGTCTACCGGGACAGGCCTTGAAAAACTGTTTTTT. Protein: CASSLSTGTGLEKLFF.

The table lists this clonotype with many counts. The chain employs TRBV18 and TRBJ2-5; D uncertain. V was cut by 8 bases and J by 3 bases, with 7 bases left in between. The germline V gene encodes CDR1 KGHSH and CDR2 LQKENI. The CDR3 has 11 residues. The CDR3 here is CASASKETQYF. CDR3 in DNA: TGTGCCAGCGCGAGTAAAGAGACCCAGTACTTC.

V gene TRBV5-1 combines with J gene TRBJ2-5; TRBD1 aligns across 9 bases. The germline V gene has CDR1 SGHRS and CDR2 YFSETQ. Germline trimming cut 3 bases from V and 4 bases from J; bases unmatched to any gene: 7. This CDR3 spans 15 amino acids. The CDR3 region has the DNA TGCGCCAGCAGCTCCCTTCCGGGACAGGGAGAGACCCAGTACTTC. Residues: CASSSLPGQGETQYF.

This clonotype was counted many times. The J gene is TRBJ2-7, the V gene TRBV30; D assignment may be TRBD1 or TRBD2 (5 bases each). The germline V gene has CDR1 GTSNPN and CDR2 SVGIG (reference sequence). With 5 bases removed from V and 3 bases from J, the gap between germline ends came to 5 bases. The length of the CDR3 is 10 residues. DNA of the CDR3: TGTGCCTGGGGGGGCTACGAGCAGTACTTC. Translating gives CAWGGYEQYF. The entire variable domain, with the rest obtained from reference TRBV30 and TRBJ2-7, is as follows: SQTIHQWPATLVQPVGSPLSLECTVEGTSNPNLYWYRQAAGRGLQLLFYSVGIGQISSEVPQNLSASRPQDRQFILSSKKLLLSDSGFYLCAWGGYEQYFGPGTRLTVT.

The chain uses TRBV7-2 and TRBJ2-7, with 10 bases fitting TRBD2. The V segment lost 5 bases and the J segment 5 bases; nucleotides outside the gene matches: 9. From germline, CDR1 is SGHTA and CDR2 FQGNSA. The CDR3 loop spans 15 amino acids. CDR3: CASSQSGGATHEQYF. The CDR3 nucleotides are TGTGCCAGCAGCCAGAGCGGGGGGGCCACTCACGAGCAGTACTTC.

As to this clonotype: Since the CDR3 does not end with the conserved phenylalanine or tryptophan, this likely comes from a read error. The chain is built from TRBV14 and TRBJ1-2; D is possibly TRBD1 (5 bases). Germline V gene data show CDR1 as SGHDN and CDR2 as FVKESK. Trimming took off 4 bases at V and 2 bases at J, with 8 bases between the two ends. The CDR3 sequence is 13 residues long. CDR3 bases: TGTGCCAGCAGCCCCGGGACGAACTATGGCTACACCTTA. Residues: CASSPGTNYGYTL.

This clonotype appeared many times. This chain links TRBV3-1 with TRBJ1-2; D uncertain. This CDR3 region has 15 residues. V was shortened by 1 base and J by 0 bases, with 9 bases between the two germline ends. Germline V gene sequence: CDR1 LGHDT, CDR2 YNNKEL (reference sequence). The CDR3 region is CASSQAQIANYGYTF. CDR3 nucleotides: TGTGCCAGCAGCCAAGCCCAGATAGCTAACTATGGCTACACCTTC.

With regard to this clonotype: One base away lies a much larger clone, so this may be a sequencing read error. J is TRBJ2-3 and V is TRBV9; no firm D call. Germline V gene sequence: CDR1 SGDLS, CDR2 YYNGEE. Trimming cost V 1 base and J 0 bases, with 9 bases left between them. The CDR3 totals 15 residues. CDR3 DNA sequence: TGTGCCAGCAGCGTATCCCCCCCTAGCACAGATACGCAGTATTTT. Amino acids: CASSVSPPSTDTQYF.

This sequence joins TRBV19 and TRBJ2-2; D unclear. The V gene's germline CDR1 is LNHDA and CDR2 SQIVND (reference sequence). Deletions cut 1 base from V and 5 bases from J, with 8 bases between. The CDR3 runs 14 residues. CDR3 in amino acids: CASSIGGGTGELFF. The CDR3 DNA reads TGTGCCAGTAGTATAGGAGGTGGGACCGGGGAGCTGTTTTTT.

This clonotype showed up just a few times. V usage is TRBV27 and J usage is TRBJ2-7; 8 bases are a match to TRBD1. The CDR3 extends over 14 amino acids. With V trimmed by 5 bases and J by 5 bases, 8 bases remained unmatched. Germline CDR1 reads MNHEY; CDR2 reads SMNVEV (reference sequence). The CDR3 bases are TGTGCCAGCAGTCTTCGGACAGGGATCCACGAGCAGTACTTC. This sequence encodes CASSLRTGIHEQYF.

This clonotype was observed a handful of times. V and J are TRBV7-2 and TRBJ1-4; D is ambiguous. This CDR3 spans 14 amino acids. Trimming cost V 3 bases and J 0 bases, with 5 bases left between them. The germline V gene encodes CDR1 SGHTA and CDR2 FQGNSA. CDR3 residues: CASSFYATNEKLFF. In DNA, the CDR3 is TGTGCCAGCAGCTTCTATGCAACTAATGAAAAACTGTTTTTT.

In this sample, this clonotype turned up many times. This sequence joins TRBV20-1 and TRBJ2-7; 7 bases are a match to TRBD1. The CDR3 runs to 15 residues. V lost 6 bases and J lost 6; bases outside the gene matches: 17. In germline, CDR1 is DFQATT, CDR2 SNEGSKA (reference sequence). This CDR3 is CSAVDTRGLGSEQYF. Here the CDR3 DNA reads TGCAGTGCAGTAGATACAAGGGGGCTTGGTAGCGAGCAGTACTTC.

V gene TRBV7-9 combines with J gene TRBJ2-7, with D uncertain. Germline CDR1 reads SEHNR; CDR2 reads FQNEAQ (reference sequence). The CDR3 runs to 13 residues. Trimming removed 1 base at V and 3 bases at J, with 7 bases between. CDR3 nucleotides: TGTGCCAGCAGCTTAGAACTGAGCTACGAGCAGTACTTC. Protein product: CASSLELSYEQYF.

CDR3 bases: TGTGCCACCAAGCCGGACGGATACGAGCAGTACTTC. It encodes CATKPDGYEQYF. The chain is built from TRBV10-3 and TRBJ2-7; D not resolved. This CDR3 has 12 amino acids. Trimming left V 10 bases short and J 4 bases short, with 14 bases between. Germline CDR1 reads ENHRY; CDR2 reads SYGVKD.